These 31 T cell receptor beta chains originate from one sample sequenced in a study of blood T cell repertoires in COVID-19. Some clones are missing from TCRdb's copy, which holds only in-frame ones; the method was immunoSEQ multiplex PCR. The table has about 160,000 clones, approximately 80% seen once; the top ten hold 5% to 6%. What was sequenced was PBMCs or T cells enriched from blood (not recorded which). Receptor source: a man aged 40-49 years who had recovered from COVID-19.

V is TRBV5-4 and J is TRBJ1-6; the match to TRBD1 covers 9 bases. CDR1 SGHNT and CDR2 YYREEE come from the germline V gene (reference sequence). V lost 4 bases, J lost 10 bases, and 9 bases stayed unmatched. The CDR3 covers 15 residues. CDR3 bases: TGTGCCAGCAGCCCTACGGACAGGGGAAACTCACCCCTCCACTTT. Translating it yields CASSPTDRGNSPLHF.

The V gene is TRBV10-3, the J gene TRBJ2-7; possibly TRBD1 for D (5 bases). The germline gives CDR1 ENHRY, CDR2 SYGVKD. V lost 3 bases, J lost 6 bases, and 9 bases lay in between. CDR3 length equals 12 residues. CDR3 amino acids: CAISEGDGEQYF. In DNA, the CDR3 is TGTGCCATCAGTGAAGGGGATGGCGAGCAGTACTTC.

The V and J genes are TRBV24-1 and TRBJ2-1; 8 bases line up with TRBD2. Trimming at V came to 12 bases and at J to 5 bases, leaving 11 bases not matched to a gene. The CDR3 runs to 14 residues. Germline CDR1 and CDR2: KGHDR and SFDVKD. This chain's CDR3 is CAVASAGGNNEQFF. CDR3 nucleotides: TGTGCCGTTGCGAGCGCGGGGGGTAACAATGAGCAGTTCTTC.

The rearrangement uses TRBV19 and TRBJ2-5; TRBD2 matches 7 bases. From germline, CDR1 is LNHDA and CDR2 SQIVND (reference sequence). The CDR3 is 15 amino acids. J lost 4 bases, V lost 6 bases, and 11 bases had no gene match. CDR3 sequence reads: CASRAQTTSVETQYF. DNA of the CDR3: TGTGCCAGTAGGGCACAGACAACTAGCGTAGAGACCCAGTACTTC.

This chain uses TRBV6-5 with TRBJ2-3, with D hard to call. CDR1 is MNHEY and CDR2 is SVGAGI in the germline V gene. V was trimmed by 0 bases and J by 3 bases, leaving 4 bases between them. CDR3 length: 13 amino acids. CDR3 sequence reads: CASSYSKTDTQYF. CDR3 DNA: TGTGCCAGCAGTTACTCTAAAACAGATACGCAGTATTTT.

The gene calls are TRBV2 and TRBJ2-5, with 12 bases that match TRBD2. The trim removed 6 bases at V and 5 bases at J, leaving 10 bases unmatched. The length of the CDR3 is 16 residues. Germline values: CDR1 SNHLY, CDR2 FYNNEI. The CDR3 reads CASRRDLAGGRETQYF. The CDR3 DNA sequence: TGTGCCAGCAGAAGAGATCTAGCGGGGGGGCGGGAGACCCAGTACTTC.

The J gene is TRBJ1-5, the V gene TRBV3-1 (or the pseudogene TRBV3-2); weak D call: TRBD1 (5 bases). The CDR3 length is 13 residues. V lost 3 bases and J 5 bases, leaving 8 bases between the germline ends. Germline V lookup: CDR1 LGHDT, CDR2 YNNKEL (reference sequence). The CDR3 loop reads CASSHGGDQPQHF. The CDR3 coding sequence is TGTGCCAGCAGCCACGGGGGGGATCAGCCCCAGCATTTT.

The chain links TRBV30 to TRBJ1-2; D remains unclear. The CDR3 has 11 residues. The germline gives CDR1 GTSNPN, CDR2 SVGIG (reference sequence). Trimming cost V 4 bases and J 7 bases, with 10 bases left between them. The CDR3, as DNA: TGTGCCTGGACTACGAGTTTTGGCTACACCTTC. It codes for CAWTTSFGYTF.

V and J are TRBV27 and TRBJ1-4, with TRBD1 matching 7 bases. The germline CDR1 and CDR2 sequences are MNHEY and SMNVEV (reference sequence). J was trimmed by 8 bases and V by 0 bases; bases with no gene match: 12. This CDR3 is built from 17 residues. The CDR3 is CASSLSGGGGGGEKLFF. CDR3 nucleotides: TGTGCCAGCAGTTTATCCGGCGGAGGGGGCGGAGGGGAAAAACTGTTTTTT. The variable domain in full, with the rest retrieved from reference TRBV27 and TRBJ1-4, is EAQVTQNPRYLITVTGKKLTVTCSQNMNHEYMSWYRQDPGLGLRQIYYSMNVEVTDKGDVPEGYKVSRKEKRNFPLILESPSPNQTSLYFCASSLSGGGGGGEKLFFGSGTQLSVL.

The V call is TRBV7-6, the J call TRBJ2-2; 8 nucleotides line up with TRBD1. Germline CDR1 reads SGHVS; CDR2 reads FNYEAQ. The V and J ends lost 0 bases and 1 base, in that order; junction bases with no gene match: 4. The CDR3 sequence is 17 residues long. The CDR3 nucleotides read TGTGCCAGCAGCTTAGCGCAGGGGGCCTTGAACACCGGGGAGCTGTTTTTT. It encodes CASSLAQGALNTGELFF.

This chain links TRBV7-6 with TRBJ2-1, with D tentatively TRBD2 (7 bases). V lost 4 bases and J 6 bases, leaving 13 bases between the germline ends. Germline-derived CDR1 and CDR2 are SGHVS and FNYEAQ. The CDR3 is 14 amino acids. CDR3 bases: TGTGCCAGCAGCTACGGGGGGCTACGCAATGAGCAGTTCTTC. Its protein is CASSYGGLRNEQFF.

This sequence joins TRBV5-4 and TRBJ2-2, with TRBD1 matching 11 bases. CDR1 and CDR2 (germline): SGHNT, YYREEE (reference sequence). Trimming cost V 3 bases and J 3 bases; bases outside gene matches: 1. CDR3 length: 15 amino acids. CDR3 coding DNA: TGTGCCAGCAGCTGGGGACAGGGGGACACCGGGGAGCTGTTTTTT. This sequence encodes CASSWGQGDTGELFF.

This clone occurred once. The chain has TRBV2 and TRBJ1-2; 7 bases fit TRBD1. Germline assignment: CDR1 SNHLY and CDR2 FYNNEI. The CDR3 contains 14 residues. J was trimmed by 13 bases and V by 7 bases; bases with no gene match: 18. CDR3 loop: CASIIRWDSEISTF. CDR3 sequence (DNA): TGTGCCAGCATCATCAGATGGGACAGCGAAATTTCCACCTTC.

This chain links TRBV3-1 (or the pseudogene TRBV3-2) with TRBJ1-2, with a tentative D call TRBD1 (5 bases). Per the germline V gene, CDR1 is LGHDT and CDR2 is YNNKEL (reference sequence). The CDR3 runs to 15 residues. V lost 1 base, J lost 2 bases, and 11 bases lay in between. This CDR3 is CASSQGGGGNYGYTF. The CDR3 bases are TGTGCCAGCAGCCAAGGGGGGGGAGGCAACTATGGCTACACCTTC.

The chain is built from TRBV6-5 and TRBJ1-3, with D possibly matching TRBD1 (6 bases). This CDR3 comprises 13 residues. Germline-derived CDR1 and CDR2 are MNHEY and SVGAGI. The germline V and J ends were trimmed by 6 bases and 8 bases, with 14 bases remaining between them. CDR3 DNA: TGTGCCAGCAGAACCAGGGGCTTGGACACCATATATTTT. Its protein is CASRTRGLDTIYF.

The J gene is TRBJ1-2, the V gene TRBV30; 10 positions agree with TRBD1. Germline V gene sequence: CDR1 GTSNPN, CDR2 SVGIG (reference sequence). The CDR3 runs 14 residues. The J segment lost 4 bases and the V segment lost 3 bases, leaving 5 bases of the junction unmatched. The CDR3 DNA sequence: TGTGCCTGGAGAAGACAGGGGGCGACCTATGGCTACACCTTC. Translation: CAWRRQGATYGYTF.

V and J are TRBV7-8 and TRBJ1-3, with 7 bases fitting TRBD1. The ends lost 4 bases at V and 4 bases at J; junction bases unmatched: 1. The CDR3 length is 13 residues. Germline V gene lookup returns CDR1 SGHVS and CDR2 FQNEAQ. As DNA, the CDR3 is TGTGCCAGCAGCTCGGGACAGGGAAACACCATATATTTT. Translating gives CASSSGQGNTIYF.

This clone was observed a few times. This rearrangement joins TRBV5-6 to TRBJ2-7; TRBD1 matches at 8 bases. Germline V CDR1 and CDR2: SGHDT, YYEEEE. The length of the CDR3 is 16 residues. Trimming took 4 bases from V and 0 from J; bases not matched to a gene: 9. In nucleotides, the CDR3 is TGTGCCAGCAGCCCCGGACAGGGCGACCCCTCCTACGAGCAGTACTTC. Protein sequence: CASSPGQGDPSYEQYF.

The rearrangement links TRBV27 to TRBJ1-1; 8 bases fit TRBD1. The germline V gene has CDR1 MNHEY and CDR2 SMNVEV (reference sequence). J was trimmed by 5 bases and V by 4 bases; bases with no gene match: 6. The CDR3 covers 14 residues. CDR3 region: CASSYTGGRTEAFF. The CDR3 DNA reads TGTGCCAGCAGTTATACAGGGGGGAGAACTGAAGCTTTCTTT.

V gene TRBV5-6 combines with J gene TRBJ2-3; weak D call: TRBD2 (6 bases). V lost 3 bases and J lost 5, with 10 bases in between. This CDR3 spans 13 amino acids. Germline-derived CDR1 and CDR2 are SGHDT and YYEEEE. DNA of the CDR3: TGTGCCAGCAGCTACTTGCGGGGAGATACGCAGTATTTT. Translated, it gives CASSYLRGDTQYF.

The chain is built from TRBV21-1 and TRBJ1-2; no check of the table's D call, TRBD1, against the DNA was made. TRBV21-1 is labeled a pseudogene. The CDR3 sequence is 15 residues long. The DNA of the CDR3 is TGTGCCAGCAGCAAAGGCAGGACAACTAACTATGGCTACACCTTC. Amino acid sequence: CASSKGRTTNYGYTF.

The V call is TRBV21-1, the J call TRBJ2-7; the table's D call, TRBD1, was not checked against the DNA. TRBV21-1 is a known pseudogene. The CDR3 has 15 residues. Here the CDR3 DNA reads TGTGCCAGCAGCACGGGACAGGGAGAAACCTACGAGCAGTACGTC. Translation gives CASSTGQGETYEQYV.

The chain couples TRBV3-1 (or the pseudogene TRBV3-2) to TRBJ1-2, with D possibly matching TRBD1 (5 bases). The CDR3 spans 15 residues. V lost 4 bases and J 2 bases, leaving 14 bases between the germline ends. Germline V gives CDR1 LGHDT, CDR2 YNNKEL (reference sequence). For the CDR3, the DNA is TGTGCCAGCAGCCTAACGGGGACTGGGAACTATGGCTACACCTTC. Encoded protein: CASSLTGTGNYGYTF.

This rearrangement joins TRBV11-2 to TRBJ1-4; D call uncertain. The CDR3 runs 15 residues. The germline V gene has CDR1 SGHAT and CDR2 FQNNGV. Deletions cut 5 bases from V and 8 bases from J, with 18 bases between. Here the CDR3 reads CASSAPGLGGEKLFF. The CDR3 region has the DNA TGTGCCAGCAGCGCCCCGGGGTTAGGAGGCGAAAAACTGTTTTTT.

The chain joins TRBV9 to TRBJ2-5, with TRBD1 identical over 10 bases. The trim removed 2 bases at V and 3 bases at J, leaving 1 base unmatched. The CDR3 length is 14 residues. Germline CDR1 and CDR2: SGDLS and YYNGEE. The CDR3 region has the DNA TGTGCCAGCAGCGTCGGGACAGGGGAAGAGACCCAGTACTTC. Translation gives CASSVGTGEETQYF.

This clone was seen only a few times. This chain links TRBV9 with TRBJ2-1; TRBD2 might be the D (7 bases). Germline V lookup: CDR1 SGDLS, CDR2 YYNGEE. V lost 6 bases to trimming and J lost 8 bases, with 24 bases between them. The CDR3 loop spans 16 amino acids. The CDR3 protein is CASTPEGGAKVHEQFF. CDR3 sequence (DNA): TGTGCCAGCACCCCTGAGGGGGGGGCAAAGGTCCATGAGCAGTTCTTC.

V and J are TRBV3-1 (or the pseudogene TRBV3-2) and TRBJ2-5; 9 nucleotides match TRBD2. The ends lost 1 base at V and 5 bases at J; junction bases unmatched: 2. Germline V CDR1 and CDR2: LGHDT, YNNKEL (reference sequence). The CDR3 is made up of 14 amino acids. The CDR3 sequence is CASSQGTSVETQYF. The CDR3 DNA reads TGTGCCAGCAGCCAAGGGACTAGCGTGGAGACCCAGTACTTC.

The V call is TRBV5-1, the J call TRBJ2-2; TRBD1 agrees at 12 bases. Germline-derived CDR1 and CDR2 are SGHRS and YFSETQ. The V gene end was trimmed by 2 bases and the J gene end by 5 bases; junction bases not matched to a gene: 4. This CDR3 comprises 16 residues. The CDR3 sequence: CASSFVGQGATGELFF. As DNA, the CDR3 is TGCGCCAGCAGCTTTGTGGGACAGGGGGCTACCGGGGAGCTGTTTTTT.

This chain joins TRBV6-5 and TRBJ1-5, with 8 positions matching TRBD1. Germline V lookup: CDR1 MNHEY, CDR2 SVGAGI. There are 15 residues in the CDR3. Losses at the gene ends were 4 bases for V and 5 bases for J; bases not matched to a gene: 7. DNA for the CDR3: TGTGCCAGCAGTTCCCTCGGACAGGGTGATCAGCCCCAGCATTTT. This codes for CASSSLGQGDQPQHF.

This clone was seen only a few times. The chain is built from TRBV5-1 and TRBJ1-2; D possibly corresponds to TRBD1 (6 bases). Germline CDR1 and CDR2: SGHRS and YFSETQ. Deletions cut 3 bases from V and 8 bases from J, with 17 bases between. This CDR3 contains 14 residues. The chain's CDR3 is CASSSGGRGEGYTF. CDR3 in DNA: TGCGCCAGCAGCTCTGGGGGCAGGGGAGAGGGCTACACCTTC. Supplemented by reference TRBV5-1 and TRBJ1-2, the full variable domain reads KAGVTQTPRYLIKTRGQQVTLSCSPISGHRSVSWYQQTPGQGLQFLFEYFSETQRNKGNFPGRFSGRQFSNSRSEMNVSTLELGDSALYLCASSSGGRGEGYTFGSGTRLTVV.

This sequence joins TRBV28 and TRBJ1-1, with D uncertain. The CDR3 contains 14 residues. V was shortened by 3 bases and J by 1 base, with 9 bases between the two germline ends. Germline lookup yields CDR1 MDHEN and CDR2 SYDVKM. The CDR3 sequence is CASSLVRRNTEAFF. The CDR3 DNA is TGTGCCAGCAGTTTGGTGAGAAGGAACACTGAAGCTTTCTTT.